This entry lists 9 T cell receptor beta chains sequenced from one sample in a study of Graves' ophthalmopathy and Graves' hyperthyroidism. Beta-chain TCR CDR3 regions were amplified from RNA transcripts. The first-round RT-PCR employed HTBI primers together with the Qiagen OneStep RT-PCR kit. A multiplex PCR was then performed as the second round. MiXCR was run by TCRdb on the multiplex PCR reads, yielding one entry per CDR3 protein. The table records roughly 400,000 distinct CDR3 sequences, roughly 17% of them present only once. Input material: peripheral blood. Receptor source: an adult woman with stable Graves' hyperthyroidism.

At least ten counts were recorded for this clonotype. V usage is TRBV12-5 and J usage is TRBJ1-1; TRBD1 is a possible D gene (5 bases). From germline, CDR1 is LGHNT and CDR2 FRNRAP. The CDR3 runs to 16 residues. V dropped 6 bases and J dropped 8 bases, with 25 bases sitting between them. In DNA, the CDR3 is TGTGCTAGTGGACCCCGGGACCTTTTCGGGAGGGGAGAAGCTTTCTTT. Translating gives CASGPRDLFGRGEAFF.

This clonotype was counted ten times or more. This chain connects TRBV19 to TRBJ2-7; TRBD1 or TRBD2 may be the D gene (6 bases each). V was clipped by 5 bases and J by 2 bases, with 10 bases between them. The CDR3 covers 13 residues. Germline assignment: CDR1 LNHDA and CDR2 SQIVND (reference sequence). The chain's CDR3 is CASSGGPPYEQYF. The CDR3, as DNA: TGTGCCAGTAGTGGGGGGCCCCCCTACGAGCAGTACTTC. Looking up the rest from reference TRBV19 and TRBJ2-7 gives the full variable domain: DGGITQSPKYLFRKEGQNVTLSCEQNLNHDAMYWYRQDPGQGLRLIYYSQIVNDFQKGDIAEGYSVSREKKESFPLTVTSAQKNPTAFYLCASSGGPPYEQYFGPGTRLTVT.

This clonotype was recorded many times. The chain employs TRBV15 and TRBJ2-7; 12 nucleotides match TRBD2. Germline V CDR1 and CDR2: LNHNV, YYDKDF (reference sequence). Losses at the gene ends were 4 bases for V and 6 bases for J; bases not matched to a gene: 10. The CDR3 has 16 amino acids. CDR3 coding DNA: TGTGCCACCAGCAAACCGACTAGCGGGAGTCTCGGCGAGCAGTACTTC. This codes for CATSKPTSGSLGEQYF.

Many counts were recorded for this clonotype. The chain employs TRBV24-1 and TRBJ1-5, with TRBD1 matching 7 bases. J lost 4 bases, V lost 2 bases, and 4 bases had no gene match. Per germline, CDR1 KGHDR and CDR2 SFDVKD. CDR3 length: 15 amino acids. The CDR3 is CATSDSRGLNQPQHF. The CDR3 DNA reads TGTGCCACCAGTGATTCAAGGGGGCTAAATCAGCCCCAGCATTTT.

Ten or more counts support this clonotype. The V call is TRBV27, the J call TRBJ2-7, with 7 bases fitting TRBD1. In germline, CDR1 is MNHEY, CDR2 SMNVEV (reference sequence). Unmatched junction bases numbered 13, after V lost 5 bases and J lost 6 bases. This CDR3 is built from 15 residues. The CDR3 is CASSLDRDRRGEQYF. Here the CDR3 DNA reads TGTGCCAGCAGTCTAGACAGGGATCGTCGGGGCGAGCAGTACTTC.

CDR3: CAWSVQFRGELFF. CDR3 coding DNA: TGTGCCTGGAGTGTTCAATTTCGCGGGGAGCTGTTTTTT. The rearrangement joins TRBV30 to TRBJ2-2, with D unclear. CDR3 length equals 13 residues. V lost 0 bases and J 7 bases, leaving 9 bases between the germline ends. Per germline, CDR1 GTSNPN and CDR2 SVGIG (reference sequence).

This clonotype came up a few times. V gene TRBV4-1 combines with J gene TRBJ2-5; D tentatively fits TRBD1 or TRBD2 (5 bases each). V lost 3 bases, J lost 5 bases, and 16 bases lay in between. This CDR3 comprises 15 residues. Per germline, CDR1 MGHRA and CDR2 YSYEKL. Written as DNA, the CDR3 is TGCGCCAGCAGCCAGGGGCGGGTCAGCCGGGAGACCCAGTACTTC. Amino acid sequence: CASSQGRVSRETQYF.

This clonotype was observed once. The gene calls are TRBV12-3 or TRBV12-4 and TRBJ2-2, with D hard to call. V lost 2 bases and J 3 bases, leaving 16 bases between the germline ends. The CDR3 extends over 17 amino acids. Here the CDR3 DNA reads TGTGCCAGCAGTTTATTGTTAGCCAAAACGGACACCGGGGAGCTGTTTTTT. Residues: CASSLLLAKTDTGELFF.

The CDR3 DNA sequence: TGTGCCACCACCGGACAGGGATGGACTGAAGCTTTCTTT. This gives the protein CATTGQGWTEAFF. This chain connects TRBV15 to TRBJ1-1, with 8 bases that match TRBD1. Germline-derived CDR1 and CDR2 are LNHNV and YYDKDF (reference sequence). The CDR3 runs to 13 residues. V shed 7 bases, J shed 5 bases, and the junction held 6 bases outside the gene matches.